One sample yielded the 10 T cell receptor beta chains listed below, sequenced in a study of T cells of healthy individuals. TCRdb reprocessed the 5' RACE reads with MiXCR, giving one entry per CDR3 protein. Here the sample spans tens of thousands of distinct CDR3 sequences, around 15% being singletons. These receptors originate from a human donor in good health.

J is TRBJ2-3 and V is TRBV7-2; the D gene is possibly TRBD2 (6 bases). The V gene's germline CDR1 is SGHTA and CDR2 FQGNSA. The CDR3 contains 12 residues. The V end was cut by 8 bases, the J end by 2 bases, with 8 bases between. In DNA form, the CDR3 reads TGTGCCAGCGGCGGGATCACAGATACGCAGTATTTT. Residues: CASGGITDTQYF.

The chain uses TRBV6-5 and TRBJ1-5; 10 nucleotides align to TRBD1. Germline V gives CDR1 MNHEY, CDR2 SVGAGI. With V trimmed by 6 bases and J by 4 bases, 6 bases remained unmatched. CDR3 length: 15 residues. CDR3 sequence (DNA): TGTGCCAGCAGGGTGACAGGGGGCTCGAATCAGCCCCAGCATTTT. It specifies CASRVTGGSNQPQHF.

This clonotype was recorded many times. The V call is TRBV25-1, the J call TRBJ2-3; D unclear. V was pared by 1 base and J by 4 bases, with 9 bases between. Germline lookup yields CDR1 MGHDK and CDR2 SYGVNS. The CDR3 extends over 14 amino acids. This CDR3 is CASSELKGADTQYF. In DNA form, the CDR3 reads TGTGCCAGCAGTGAATTAAAGGGCGCAGATACGCAGTATTTT.

This clonotype was observed at least ten times. The genes are TRBV5-4 and TRBJ2-1; 8 nucleotides line up with TRBD1. V trimming: 4 bases; J trimming: 4 bases; junction bases outside the gene matches: 7. The CDR3 extends over 15 amino acids. In germline, CDR1 is SGHNT, CDR2 YYREEE (reference sequence). CDR3 bases: TGTGCCAGCAGCACTGACAGGGGAGGTTACAATGAGCAGTTCTTC. Translation: CASSTDRGGYNEQFF.

The V and J genes are TRBV20-1 and TRBJ2-3, with TRBD1 identical over 11 bases. CDR1 and CDR2 (germline): DFQATT, SNEGSKA (reference sequence). The V and J ends lost 4 bases and 4 bases, in that order; junction bases with no gene match: 4. This CDR3 has 14 amino acids. DNA of the CDR3: TGCAGTGCTACGGGACAGGGGGTCTCAGATACGCAGTATTTT. It yields the protein CSATGQGVSDTQYF.

This clonotype was seen a handful of times. The CDR3 reads CASSEGTAYNEQFF. CDR3 sequence (DNA): TGTGCCAGTAGCGAAGGGACAGCGTACAATGAGCAGTTCTTC. The chain has TRBV19 and TRBJ2-1; 7 nucleotides line up with TRBD1. Germline trimming cut 6 bases from V and 4 bases from J; bases unmatched to any gene: 6. The CDR3 length is 14 residues. Germline CDR1 and CDR2: LNHDA and SQIVND (reference sequence).

The CDR3 region is CASRRLAVYNEQFF. For the CDR3, the DNA is TGTGCCAGCAGGAGACTAGCGGTTTACAATGAGCAGTTCTTC. The V and J genes are TRBV6-2 or TRBV6-3 and TRBJ2-1; 9 bases fit TRBD2. V gave up 6 bases and J gave up 4 bases; unmatched junction bases: 4. Looked up from germline, CDR1 is MNHEY and CDR2 is SVGEGT. The CDR3 extends over 14 amino acids.

This clonotype has ten or more counts. The chain has TRBV9 and TRBJ2-7; D tentatively fits TRBD1 or TRBD2 (7 bases each). Germline CDR1 and CDR2: SGDLS and YYNGEE. V was clipped by 0 bases and J by 3 bases, with 13 bases between them. CDR3 length: 15 residues. This CDR3 is CASSVGGGQYYEQYF. In DNA, the CDR3 is TGTGCCAGCAGCGTAGGGGGGGGACAGTACTACGAGCAGTACTTC.

This clonotype was detected many times. The rearrangement uses TRBV20-1 and TRBJ2-3; no clear D. Germline V lookup: CDR1 DFQATT, CDR2 SNEGSKA (reference sequence). This CDR3 has 14 amino acids. The germline V and J ends were trimmed by 3 bases and 6 bases, with 16 bases remaining between them. CDR3 sequence (DNA): TGCAGTGCTAGCCTGGGAAGAGGTGTGGATACGCAGTATTTT. It encodes CSASLGRGVDTQYF.

This clonotype was found many times. V and J are TRBV5-1 and TRBJ2-3; unclear D gene. CDR1 and CDR2 from the germline V gene are SGHRS and YFSETQ. The CDR3 sequence is 15 residues long. V dropped 2 bases and J dropped 2 bases, with 12 bases sitting between them. CDR3 nucleotide sequence: TGCGCCAGCAGCTTATTAGCCAGGATCACAGATACGCAGTATTTT. Protein product: CASSLLARITDTQYF.